Listed here is a single TCR beta chain. Clones were read by immunoSEQ multiplex PCR, and TCRdb kept only the in-frame ones, dropping some. The repertoire has approximately 50,000 clones, about 82% of them found once; the top ten carry under 15%. These data come from a study of blood T cell repertoires in COVID-19. Study summary: Italy, Spain and the United States were the sources of the convalescent and acute COVID-19 samples.

Germline V CDR1 and CDR2: SGHAT, FQNNGV. This CDR3 comprises 17 residues. V gave up 0 bases and J gave up 5 bases; unmatched junction bases: 7. The receptor was isolated from a human donor in a cohort sampled during active COVID-19. The chain joins TRBV11-2 to TRBJ2-1; 10 positions agree with TRBD2. Sequenced input: peripheral blood. The CDR3 region has the DNA TGTGCCAGCAGCTTAGAATCCCGACTAGCGGGTAACAATGAGCAGTTCTTC. It specifies CASSLESRLAGNNEQFF.